The rows below give T cell receptor beta chains drawn from one sample of a study of OX40 agonist ivuxolimab in advanced cancers. Using immunoSEQ multiplex PCR, the repertoire was profiled, and TCRdb retains in-frame clones only, with some absent. The sample has fewer than 70,000 clones, roughly nine tenths seen once. This specimen was CD4+ or CD8+ T cells sorted from blood, taken in a trial of the OX40 agonist ivuxolimab. The receptors originated from an adult with an advanced solid tumor such as melanoma, head and neck, liver or kidney cancer. CDR3s include the opening cysteine and the closing phenylalanine or tryptophan. D genes are given only for firm matches. Clone size is stated in some rows and not others, as once, few, many or a class when expanded.

clone size,V gene,J gene,D gene,CDR3 DNA,CDR3 protein
NA,TRBV14,TRBJ2-2,TRBD1,TGTGCCAGCAGCCGAGGGGGCAGTAGGGGCCGCCAAACCGGGGAGCTGTTTTTT,CASSRGGSRGRQTGELFF
few,TRBV19,TRBJ2-1,TRBD2,TGTGCCAGTAGTACATATAGCGGGGGCTACAATGAGCAGTTCTTC,CASSTYSGGYNEQFF
once,TRBV28,TRBJ2-3,TRBD1,TGTGCCAGCAGTAAAAACAGGGGGCCCTCAGATACGCAGTATTTT,CASSKNRGPSDTQYF
NA,TRBV30,TRBJ1-5,NA,TGTGCCTGGGGGGCCCCTGGGGGCAATCAGCCCCAGCATTTT,CAWGAPGGNQPQHF
NA,TRBV2,TRBJ1-3,NA,TGTGCCAGCAGTCGGGCAGACTCTGGAAACACCATATATTTT,CASSRADSGNTIYF
once,TRBV6-6,TRBJ2-5,NA,TGTGCCAGCCAAAGGGAGACCCAGTACTTC,CASQRETQYF
NA,TRBV27,TRBJ2-1,NA,TGTGCCAGCAGGTCGGCAGACTCCTACAATGAGCAGTTCTTC,CASRSADSYNEQFF
NA,TRBV15,TRBJ2-5,NA,TGTGCCACCAGCAGAGCGGGGGGCCGGGGAGAGACCCAGTACTTC,CATSRAGGRGETQYF
NA,TRBV7-8,TRBJ1-1,NA,TGTGCCAGCAGCTTCGAGACTCAGAACACTGAAGCTTTCTTT,CASSFETQNTEAFF
NA,TRBV30,TRBJ2-1,NA,TGTGCTGTGACTGAATCACCAAATGAGCAGTTCTTC,CAVTESPNEQFF
once,TRBV5-1,TRBJ2-7,NA,TGCGCCAGCAGACCCCGGGACATCTCCTACGAGCAGTACTTC,CASRPRDISYEQYF
NA,TRBV6-1,TRBJ2-7,NA,TGTGCCAGCAGTGAAAGAAGGTACGGCGAGCAGTACTTC,CASSERRYGEQYF
NA,TRBV7-2,TRBJ1-1,TRBD1,TGTGCCAGCAGCTTCACGCTATTTGGGACAGAGGCTTTCTTT,CASSFTLFGTEAFF
NA,TRBV18,TRBJ2-7,TRBD1,TGTGCCAGCTCAAATGGACAGGGCGCCGAGCAGTACTTC,CASSNGQGAEQYF
once,TRBV9,TRBJ2-7,NA,TGTGCCACCCCGAGGAGGGACACCTACGAGCAGTACTTC,CATPRRDTYEQYF
NA,TRBV18,TRBJ2-3,NA,TGTGCCAGCTCACCACCTATCACAGATACGCAGTATTTT,CASSPPITDTQYF
NA,TRBV10-2,TRBJ2-7,TRBD1,TGCGCCAGCAGCAGTAGGAACAGGGGCTCCTACGAGCAGTACTTC,CASSSRNRGSYEQYF
NA,TRBV2,TRBJ2-7,TRBD1,TGTGCCAGCAGTGAAACAGGGGTCTCCTACGAGCAGTACTTC,CASSETGVSYEQYF
NA,TRBV18,TRBJ2-7,NA,TGTGCCAGCTCACCACCAGGGGGCTACGAGCAGTACTTC,CASSPPGGYEQYF
once,TRBV20-1,TRBJ2-7,NA,TGCAGTGCTAGGCAGGCTGGCTTGGAGTACTTC,CSARQAGLEYF